This T cell receptor beta chain derives from a study of T cells in Graves' hyperthyroidism and ophthalmopathy. TCR beta CDR3 region amplification was performed from RNA transcripts. The TCR CDR3 first-round RT-PCR relied on the HTBI primer set. Each CDR3 protein gets one entry after TCRdb re-called the multiplex PCR reads with MiXCR. The sample yields hundreds of thousands of distinct CDR3 sequences, around 21% seen once. This clonotype was counted a few times. A Clinical Activity Score of at least 3, a NOSPECS grade of at least 4 and a duration under 3 months were recorded in the ophthalmopathy patients. Lactation, pregnancy, other autoimmune disease or uncontrolled infection excluded patients. Diagnosis relied on clinical symptoms, serum thyroxine and TRAb, thyroid ultrasound and orbital computed tomography. Material for sequencing was blood. This clonotype was obtained from a man aged 25 to 40 with Graves' ophthalmopathy.

In DNA form, the CDR3 reads TGTGCCAGCAGCGATTCAGCGGGAGGGCCCAACGAGCAGTACTTC. This codes for CASSDSAGGPNEQYF. The chain has TRBV7-9 and TRBJ2-7; 10 nucleotides match TRBD2. The V gene's germline CDR1 is SEHNR and CDR2 FQNEAQ (reference sequence). The CDR3 consists of 15 residues. Trimming took 5 bases from V and 5 from J; bases not matched to a gene: 9.